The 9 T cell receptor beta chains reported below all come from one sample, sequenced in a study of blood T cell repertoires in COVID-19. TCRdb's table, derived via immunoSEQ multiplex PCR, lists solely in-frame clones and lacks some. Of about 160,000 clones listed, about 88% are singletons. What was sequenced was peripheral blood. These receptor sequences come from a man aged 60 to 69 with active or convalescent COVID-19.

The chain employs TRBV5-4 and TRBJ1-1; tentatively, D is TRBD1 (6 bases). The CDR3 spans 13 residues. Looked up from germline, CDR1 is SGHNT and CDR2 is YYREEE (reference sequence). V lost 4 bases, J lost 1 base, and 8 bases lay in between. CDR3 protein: CASSGQPNTEAFF. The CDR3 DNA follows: TGTGCCAGCAGCGGACAGCCGAACACTGAAGCTTTCTTT. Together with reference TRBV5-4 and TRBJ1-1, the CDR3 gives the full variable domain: ETGVTQSPTHLIKTRGQQVTLRCSSQSGHNTVSWYQQALGQGPQFIFQYYREEENGRGNFPPRFSGLQFPNYSSELNVNALELDDSALYLCASSGQPNTEAFFGQGTRLTVV.

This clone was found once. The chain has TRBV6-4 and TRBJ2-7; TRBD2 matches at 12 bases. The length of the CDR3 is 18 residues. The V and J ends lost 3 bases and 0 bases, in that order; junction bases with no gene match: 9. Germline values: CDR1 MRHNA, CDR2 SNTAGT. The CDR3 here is CASSEEGLAGGNSYEQYF. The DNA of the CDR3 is TGTGCCAGCAGTGAGGAAGGGCTAGCGGGAGGGAACTCCTACGAGCAGTACTTC.

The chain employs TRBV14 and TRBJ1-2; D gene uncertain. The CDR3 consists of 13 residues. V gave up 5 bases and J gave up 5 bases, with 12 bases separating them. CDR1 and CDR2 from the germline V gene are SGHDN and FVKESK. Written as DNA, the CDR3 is TGTGCCAGCAGCAGGACGGGGTTGTATGGCTACACCTTC. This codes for CASSRTGLYGYTF.

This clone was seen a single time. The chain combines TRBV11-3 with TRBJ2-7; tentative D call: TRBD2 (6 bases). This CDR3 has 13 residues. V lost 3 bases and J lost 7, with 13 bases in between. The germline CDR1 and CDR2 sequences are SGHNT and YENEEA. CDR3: CASSFGFGREQYF. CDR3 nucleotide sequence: TGTGCCAGCAGCTTCGGGTTTGGGAGGGAGCAGTACTTC. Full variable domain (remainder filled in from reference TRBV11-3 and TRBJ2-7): EAGVVQSPRYKIIEKKQPVAFWCNPISGHNTLYWYLQNLGQGPELLIRYENEEAVDDSQLPKDRFSAERLKGVDSTLKIQPAELGDSAVYLCASSFGFGREQYFGPGTRLTVT.

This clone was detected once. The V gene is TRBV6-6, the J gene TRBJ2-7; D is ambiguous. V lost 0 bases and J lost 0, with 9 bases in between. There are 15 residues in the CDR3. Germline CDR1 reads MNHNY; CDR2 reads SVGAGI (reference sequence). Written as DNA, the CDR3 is TGTGCCAGCAGTTACTCGAACACCCGCTCCTACGAGCAGTACTTC. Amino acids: CASSYSNTRSYEQYF.

The CDR3 reads CASSPRTGLHSPLHF. The CDR3 DNA is TGTGCCAGCAGCCCACGGACAGGGCTTCATTCACCCCTCCACTTT. This sequence joins TRBV7-8 and TRBJ1-6, with 8 bases matching TRBD1. Germline CDR1 and CDR2: SGHVS and FQNEAQ. The V gene end was trimmed by 5 bases and the J gene end by 8 bases; junction bases not matched to a gene: 8. The length of the CDR3 is 15 residues.

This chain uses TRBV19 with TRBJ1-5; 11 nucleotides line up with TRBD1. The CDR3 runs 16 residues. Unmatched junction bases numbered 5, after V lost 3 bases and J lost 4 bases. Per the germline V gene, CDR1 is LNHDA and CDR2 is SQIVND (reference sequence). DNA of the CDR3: TGTGCCAGTAGTATTGTGGGACAGGGGGGGAATCAGCCCCAGCATTTT. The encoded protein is CASSIVGQGGNQPQHF.

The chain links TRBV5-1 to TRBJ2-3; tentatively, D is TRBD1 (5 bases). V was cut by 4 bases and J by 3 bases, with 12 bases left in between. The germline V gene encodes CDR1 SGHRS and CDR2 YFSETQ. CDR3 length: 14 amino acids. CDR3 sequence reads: CASSDGQITDTQYF. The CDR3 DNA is TGCGCCAGCAGCGACGGACAAATAACAGATACGCAGTATTTT.

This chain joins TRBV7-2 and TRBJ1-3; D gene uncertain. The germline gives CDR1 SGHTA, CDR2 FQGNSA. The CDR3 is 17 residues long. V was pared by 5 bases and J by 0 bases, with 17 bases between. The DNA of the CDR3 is TGTGCCAGCAGCCCCTCCCCCTCTACCCTCTCTGGAAACACCATATATTTT. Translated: CASSPSPSTLSGNTIYF.